This TCR beta chain was profiled in a study of post-analysis software for immune sequencing data. For this clonotype: Its antigen is currently unknown.

The ends lost 5 bases at V and 7 bases at J; junction bases unmatched: 9. The CDR3 is 16 residues long. The TCR beta cDNA libraries contained unique molecular identifiers. TCRdb passed the PCR reads through MiXCR, listing each CDR3 protein once. The sample includes hundreds of thousands of distinct CDR3 sequences, roughly 50% of them seen just once. General study results and limits: A handful of TRBV segments, including TRBV5-6, TRBV5-1 and TRBV20-1, were more frequent in patients than controls.

The clonotype was recovered from a girl aged 10-17 years with multiple sclerosis. Sequenced: blood. The chain combines TRBV12-3 or TRBV12-4 with TRBJ2-5; 14 bases align to TRBD2. The CDR3 DNA follows: TGTGCCAGCAGTCCCCGACTAGCGGGAGGGTTGGCGACCCAGTACTTC. Protein: CASSPRLAGGLATQYF.